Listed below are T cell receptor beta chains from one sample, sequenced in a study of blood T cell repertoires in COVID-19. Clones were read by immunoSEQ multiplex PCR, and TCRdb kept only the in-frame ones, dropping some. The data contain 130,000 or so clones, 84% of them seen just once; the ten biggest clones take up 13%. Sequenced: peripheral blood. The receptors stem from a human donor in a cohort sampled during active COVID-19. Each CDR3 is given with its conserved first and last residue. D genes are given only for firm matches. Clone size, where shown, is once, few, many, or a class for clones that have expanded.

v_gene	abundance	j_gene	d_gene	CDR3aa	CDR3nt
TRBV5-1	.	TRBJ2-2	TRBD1	CASSRDRATGELFF	TGCGCCAGCAGCCGGGACAGGGCTACCGGGGAGCTGTTTTTT
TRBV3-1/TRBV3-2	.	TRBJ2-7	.	CASSQLVGGGKNEQYF	TGTGCCAGCAGCCAGCTGGTAGGGGGGGGCAAAAACGAGCAGTACTTC
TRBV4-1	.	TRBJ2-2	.	CASSQVSGQNTGELFF	TGCGCCAGCAGCCAAGTATCGGGACAGAACACCGGGGAGCTGTTTTTT
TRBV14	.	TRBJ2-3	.	CASSLSSGRTDTQYF	TGTGCCAGCAGCCTATCCAGCGGCCGCACAGATACGCAGTATTTT
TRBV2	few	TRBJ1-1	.	CASSEGQEAFF	TGTGCCAGCAGTGAAGGGCAGGAAGCTTTCTTT
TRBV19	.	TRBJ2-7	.	CASSIWGTASSYEQYF	TGTGCCAGTAGTATTTGGGGCACCGCCAGCTCCTACGAGCAGTACTTC
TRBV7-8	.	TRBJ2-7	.	CASSFPGGAYEQYF	TGTGCCAGCAGCTTTCCGGGGGGCGCCTACGAGCAGTACTTC
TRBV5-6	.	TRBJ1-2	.	CASSLGQASNYGYTF	TGTGCCAGCAGCTTGGGACAGGCTTCTAACTATGGCTACACCTTC
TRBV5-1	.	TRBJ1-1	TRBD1	CASSVTGSTEAFF	TGCGCCAGCAGCGTGACAGGGTCCACTGAAGCTTTCTTT
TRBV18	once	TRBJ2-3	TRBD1	CASSPRGPPTDTQYF	TGTGCCAGCTCACCAAGGGGGCCTCCCACAGATACGCAGTATTTT
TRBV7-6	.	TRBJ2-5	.	CASSLGQAGFQGETQYF	TGTGCCAGCAGCCTCGGACAAGCTGGTTTCCAAGGAGAGACCCAGTACTTC
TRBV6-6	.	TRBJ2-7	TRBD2	CASSPGTSAGGEQYF	TGTGCCAGCAGCCCCGGGACTAGCGCGGGTGGGGAGCAGTACTTC
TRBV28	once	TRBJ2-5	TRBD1	CASSFDRGVQETQYF	TGTGCCAGCAGTTTCGACAGGGGAGTCCAAGAGACCCAGTACTTC
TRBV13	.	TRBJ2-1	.	CASSPSGSSYNEQFF	TGTGCCAGCTCCCCCTCGGGTAGCTCCTACAATGAGCAGTTCTTC
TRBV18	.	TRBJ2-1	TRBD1	CASSRTGDEQFF	TGTGCCAGCTCACGGACAGGGGATGAGCAGTTCTTC